What follows is one T cell receptor beta chain and its context. The antigen this receptor binds is unknown. No quality values exist for individual bases; no much larger clone is one base distant. From cysteine to phenylalanine, the CDR3 is 14 amino acids long. The DNA shown is the 42-base CDR3, in frame from base 1. CDR1 and CDR2 (SGHTS, YDEGEE) derive from the germline V gene. From V the trimming removes 7 bases and from J it removes 4 bases, while the gene matches leave 10 bases of the junction unaccounted for. The twin pairs came from the European Cystic Fibrosis Twin and Sibling Study Cohort, a cohort that recruited patients from about 160 CF clinics across 14 European countries. Zygosity and CFTR genotype were confirmed in-house, and zygosity was tested by multiplex PCR of nine short tandem repeat loci. Peripheral blood was sampled from each twin, and clinical parameters were recorded on the day of blood sampling. Genomic DNA was isolated from peripheral blood cells with phenol/chloroform and kept in TE buffer at 4 degrees C.

Following the manufacturer's instructions, TCR beta CDR3 regions were amplified by multiplex PCR with the immunoSEQ immune profiling system. An Illumina NextSeq system was used to carry out the sequencing. Per the source publication's procedure: The immunoSEQ Analyzer platform handled processing of the sequence data, and clonality was calculated by taking the square root of Simpson's index of productive rearrangements. Similarity in V and J usage was measured by Jensen-Shannon distance, and OLGA was used to compute CDR3 generation probabilities. Shared CDR3 sequences were searched against the immuneACCESS database (August 2020) and VDJdb (December 2020). The source is immuneACCESS, and TCRdb retained only in-frame sequences with V and J called. Part of the clones is not carried over; for the studies checked, unresolved V genes explain less than half of this, and the remainder is unexplained. That table supplies the V and J calls and clone size; D and trimming were determined from the DNA. Recorded for this sample are 25,000 to 30,000 clones; 85% of them occurred a single time. The top ten hold over 0.7% of the sample.

The sample originates from a study of monozygotic twins with cystic fibrosis (dated by TCRdb to the early 2020s). Study-level background: About 3.1 micrograms of fragmented DNA went through roughly 15 PCR cycles to produce barcoded libraries. To gauge how much genetics shapes V and J gene usage, the researchers compared TCR beta repertoires both within and across 16 monozygotic twin pairs who have cystic fibrosis. On the day blood was drawn, the twins' weight-for-height and FEVPerc (FEV1 disease centile) were ranked against those of the roughly 970 cohort participants. Data for three of the twin pairs had been reported previously in another context. The cohort comprised ten female and six male twin pairs aged about 2.0 to 36.4 years, median approximately 8.8 years, mostly children and adolescents. What the authors observed across the whole study: Only a small cohort was studied, and no association of shared CDR3 numbers with age, concordance or disease severity was found. Monozygotic CF twin pairs shared significantly more nucleotide-identical clonotypes within each pair than unrelated CF individuals shared with one another (P = 0.000026, Mann-Whitney). V gene usage was most similar to the co-twin in 13 of 16 pairs, and J usage was most similar to the co-twin in 8 of 16 pairs, which suggests genetic constraints. Simpson clonality tended to be low (median roughly 0.0098), which suggests a naive-dominated repertoire, although clonality was higher in the most severely affected patients.

The receptor chain draws on TRBV5-8 and TRBJ2-7; 8 central nucleotides agree with TRBD2. Sequencing used blood. The TCR sequence derives from a girl aged 2-15 years with cystic fibrosis. For the CDR3, the sequence is CASPNWSGSYEQYF. The DNA reads as follows: TGTGCCAGCCCGAATTGGAGCGGGAGTTACGAGCAGTACTTC. The entire variable domain, with the stretches around the CDR3 drawn from the reference TRBV5-8 and TRBJ2-7 proteins, is EAGVTQSPTHLIKTRGQQATLRCSPISGHTSVYWYQQALGLGLQFLLWYDEGEERNRGNFPPRFSGRQFPNYSSELNVNALELEDSALYLCASPNWSGSYEQYFGPGTRLTVT.